This TCR beta chain is from a study of blood T cell repertoires in COVID-19. The wider study: Both acute and convalescent COVID-19 samples were obtained from the United States, Italy and Spain. T cells, B-cell-depleted T cells, or PBMCs provided the cDNA or gDNA that served as material.

In germline, CDR1 is MNHEY, CDR2 SMNVEV (reference sequence). The CDR3 is made up of 15 amino acids. The J segment lost 1 base and the V segment lost 6 bases, leaving 6 bases of the junction unmatched. The table came from immunoSEQ multiplex PCR; TCRdb's copy has only in-frame clones and leaves some out. Of some 140,000 clones in the sample, just under 85% were seen once. Among Cohort 3 donors, those recovered had two negative PCRs, clearance, or symptom resolution. Source material: PBMCs or T cells enriched from blood (not recorded which). This clonotype was obtained from a man aged 50 to 60 who had recovered from COVID-19. The chain employs TRBV27 and TRBJ1-1, with 9 bases lining up with TRBD1. Here the CDR3 reads CASRARDRENTEAFF. The CDR3 nucleotides read TGTGCCAGCAGAGCCCGGGACAGGGAGAACACTGAAGCTTTCTTT.